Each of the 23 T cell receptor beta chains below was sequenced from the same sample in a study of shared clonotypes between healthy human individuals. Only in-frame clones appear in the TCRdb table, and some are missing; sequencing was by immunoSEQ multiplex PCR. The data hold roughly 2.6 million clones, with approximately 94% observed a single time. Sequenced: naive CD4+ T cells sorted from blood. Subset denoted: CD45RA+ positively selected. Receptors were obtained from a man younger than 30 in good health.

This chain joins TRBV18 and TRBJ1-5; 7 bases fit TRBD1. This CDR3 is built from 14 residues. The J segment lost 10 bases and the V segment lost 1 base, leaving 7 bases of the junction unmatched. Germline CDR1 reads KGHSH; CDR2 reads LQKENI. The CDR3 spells CASSPLQTGTPQHF. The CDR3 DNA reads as TGTGCCAGCTCACCACTCCAGACAGGGACTCCCCAGCATTTT.

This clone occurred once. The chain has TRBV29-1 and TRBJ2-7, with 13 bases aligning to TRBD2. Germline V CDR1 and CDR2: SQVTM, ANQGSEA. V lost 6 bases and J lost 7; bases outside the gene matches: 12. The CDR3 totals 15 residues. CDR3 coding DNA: TGCAGCGTCGTTGGTGGACTAGCGGGAGTGGTTGAGCAGTACTTC. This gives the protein CSVVGGLAGVVEQYF.

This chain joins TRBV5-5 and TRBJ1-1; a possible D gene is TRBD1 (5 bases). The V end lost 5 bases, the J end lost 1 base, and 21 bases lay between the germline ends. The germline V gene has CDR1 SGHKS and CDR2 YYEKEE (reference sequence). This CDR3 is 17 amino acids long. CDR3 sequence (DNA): TGTGCCAGCAGTCACAGGACGGACCCACTTTGGAACACTGAAGCTTTCTTT. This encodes CASSHRTDPLWNTEAFF.

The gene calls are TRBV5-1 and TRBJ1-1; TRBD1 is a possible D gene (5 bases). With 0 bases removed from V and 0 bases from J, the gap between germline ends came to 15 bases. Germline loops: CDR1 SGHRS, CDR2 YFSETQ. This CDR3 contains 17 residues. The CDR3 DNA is TGCGCCAGCAGCTTGGGAGAGGGACGGACAATGAACACTGAAGCTTTCTTT. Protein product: CASSLGEGRTMNTEAFF.

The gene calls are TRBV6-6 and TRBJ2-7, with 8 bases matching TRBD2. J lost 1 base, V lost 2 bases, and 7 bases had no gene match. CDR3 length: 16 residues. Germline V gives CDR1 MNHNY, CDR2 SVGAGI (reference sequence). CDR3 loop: CASSYGIAGPSYEQYF. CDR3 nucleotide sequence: TGTGCCAGCAGTTACGGTATAGCGGGGCCGTCCTACGAGCAGTACTTC.

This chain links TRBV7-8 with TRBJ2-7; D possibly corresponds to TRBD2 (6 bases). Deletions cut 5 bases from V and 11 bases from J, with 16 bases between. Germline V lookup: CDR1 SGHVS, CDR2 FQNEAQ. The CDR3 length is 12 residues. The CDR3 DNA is TGTGCCAGCAGCCCCATCGGTTGGGGGGAGTACTTC. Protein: CASSPIGWGEYF.

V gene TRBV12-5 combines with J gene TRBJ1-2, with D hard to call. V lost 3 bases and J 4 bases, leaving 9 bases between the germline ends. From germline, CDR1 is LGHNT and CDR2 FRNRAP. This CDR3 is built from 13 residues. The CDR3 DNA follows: TGTGCTAGTGGTTTCGAGGAGATCTATGGCTACACCTTC. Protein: CASGFEEIYGYTF. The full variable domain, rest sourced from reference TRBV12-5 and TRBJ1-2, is DARVTQTPRHKVTEMGQEVTMRCQPILGHNTVFWYRQTMMQGLELLAYFRNRAPLDDSGMPKDRFSAEMPDATLATLKIQPSEPRDSAVYFCASGFEEIYGYTFGSGTRLTVV.

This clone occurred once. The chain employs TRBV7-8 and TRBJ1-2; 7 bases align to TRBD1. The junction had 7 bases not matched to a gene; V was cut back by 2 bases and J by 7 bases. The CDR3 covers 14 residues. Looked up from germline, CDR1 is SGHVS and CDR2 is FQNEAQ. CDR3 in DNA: TGTGCCAGCAGCTTATCACAGGGGATTAGTGGCTACACCTTC. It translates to CASSLSQGISGYTF.

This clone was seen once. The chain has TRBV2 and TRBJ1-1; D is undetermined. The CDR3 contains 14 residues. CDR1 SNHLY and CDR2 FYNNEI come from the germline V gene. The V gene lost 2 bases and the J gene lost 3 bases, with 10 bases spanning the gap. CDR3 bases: TGTGCCAGCAGTGAAAGAGGGCGGGACACTGAAGCTTTCTTT. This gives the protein CASSERGRDTEAFF. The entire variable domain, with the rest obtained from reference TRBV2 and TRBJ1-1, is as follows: EPEVTQTPSHQVTQMGQEVILRCVPISNHLYFYWYRQILGQKVEFLVSFYNNEISEKSEIFDDQFSVERPDGSNFTLKIRSTKLEDSAMYFCASSERGRDTEAFFGQGTRLTVV.

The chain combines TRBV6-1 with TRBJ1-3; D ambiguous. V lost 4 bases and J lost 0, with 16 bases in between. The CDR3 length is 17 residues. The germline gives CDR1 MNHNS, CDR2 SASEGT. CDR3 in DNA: TGTGCCAGCAGTGTTTGGACTGGGAGGGACTCTGGAAACACCATATATTTT. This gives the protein CASSVWTGRDSGNTIYF.

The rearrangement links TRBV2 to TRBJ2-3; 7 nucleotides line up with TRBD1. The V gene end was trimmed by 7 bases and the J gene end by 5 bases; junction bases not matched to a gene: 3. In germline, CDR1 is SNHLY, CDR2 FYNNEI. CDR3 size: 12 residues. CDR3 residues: CASIRQGDTQYF. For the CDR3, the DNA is TGTGCCAGCATCCGACAGGGAGATACGCAGTATTTT.

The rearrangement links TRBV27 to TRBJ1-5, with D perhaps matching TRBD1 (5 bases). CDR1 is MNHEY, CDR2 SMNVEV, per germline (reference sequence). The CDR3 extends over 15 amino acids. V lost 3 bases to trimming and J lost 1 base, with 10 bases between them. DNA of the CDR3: TGTGCCAGCAGTTTCTCCGGGGGAAGCAATCAGCCCCAGCATTTT. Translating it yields CASSFSGGSNQPQHF.

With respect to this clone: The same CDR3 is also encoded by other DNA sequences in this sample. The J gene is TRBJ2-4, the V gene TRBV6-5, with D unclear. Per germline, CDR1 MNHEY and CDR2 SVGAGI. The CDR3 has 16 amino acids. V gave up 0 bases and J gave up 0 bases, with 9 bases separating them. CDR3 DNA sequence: TGTGCCAGCAGTTACTCGGTCTTACTAGCCAAAAACATTCAGTACTTC. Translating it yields CASSYSVLLAKNIQYF.

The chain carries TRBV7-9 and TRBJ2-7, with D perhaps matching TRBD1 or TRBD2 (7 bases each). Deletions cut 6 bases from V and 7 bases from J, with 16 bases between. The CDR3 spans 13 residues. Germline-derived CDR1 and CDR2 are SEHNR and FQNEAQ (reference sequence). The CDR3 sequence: CASSSQGEGEQYF. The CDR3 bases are TGTGCCAGCAGTTCGCAGGGGGAGGGGGAGCAGTACTTC.

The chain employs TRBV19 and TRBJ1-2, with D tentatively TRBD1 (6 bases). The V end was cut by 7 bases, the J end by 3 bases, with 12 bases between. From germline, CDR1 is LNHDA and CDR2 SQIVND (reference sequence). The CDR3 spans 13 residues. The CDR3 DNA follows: TGTGCCAGTAACGGCAGGGGCTACTATGGCTACACCTTC. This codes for CASNGRGYYGYTF.

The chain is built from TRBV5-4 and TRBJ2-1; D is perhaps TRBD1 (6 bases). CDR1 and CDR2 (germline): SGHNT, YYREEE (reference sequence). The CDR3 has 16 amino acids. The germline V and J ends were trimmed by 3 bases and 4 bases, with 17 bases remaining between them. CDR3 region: CASSWSGQSSYNEQFF. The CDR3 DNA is TGTGCCAGCAGCTGGAGCGGACAGAGCTCTTACAATGAGCAGTTCTTC.

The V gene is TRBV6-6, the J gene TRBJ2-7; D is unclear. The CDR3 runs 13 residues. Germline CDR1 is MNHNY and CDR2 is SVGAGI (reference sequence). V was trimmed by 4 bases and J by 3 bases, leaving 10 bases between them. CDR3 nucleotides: TGTGCCAGCAGTTCTAGAGAAAGCTACGAGCAGTACTTC. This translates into CASSSRESYEQYF.

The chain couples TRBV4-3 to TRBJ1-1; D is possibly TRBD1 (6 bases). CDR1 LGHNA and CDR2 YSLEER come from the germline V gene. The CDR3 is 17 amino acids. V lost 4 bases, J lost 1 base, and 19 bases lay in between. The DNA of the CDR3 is TGCGCCAGCAGCCGGTGGGGAGGGGGGTTCGCGAACACTGAAGCTTTCTTT. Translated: CASSRWGGGFANTEAFF.

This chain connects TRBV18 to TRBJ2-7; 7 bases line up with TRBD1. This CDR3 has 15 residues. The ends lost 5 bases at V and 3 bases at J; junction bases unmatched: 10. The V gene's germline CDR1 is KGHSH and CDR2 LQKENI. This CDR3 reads CASSTGTVNFYEQYF. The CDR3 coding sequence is TGTGCCAGCTCAACTGGGACAGTTAATTTCTACGAGCAGTACTTC. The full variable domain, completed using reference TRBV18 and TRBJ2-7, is NAGVMQNPRHLVRRRGQEARLRCSPMKGHSHVYWYRQLPEEGLKFMVYLQKENIIDESGMPKERFSAEFPKEGPSILRIQQVVRGDSAAYFCASSTGTVNFYEQYFGPGTRLTVT.

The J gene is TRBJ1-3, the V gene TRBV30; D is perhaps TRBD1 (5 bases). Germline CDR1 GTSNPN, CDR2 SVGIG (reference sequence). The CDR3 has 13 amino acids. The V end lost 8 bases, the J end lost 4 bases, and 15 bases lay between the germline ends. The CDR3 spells CATTGVGGNTIYF. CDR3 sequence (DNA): TGTGCCACAACAGGCGTCGGCGGAAACACCATATATTTT.

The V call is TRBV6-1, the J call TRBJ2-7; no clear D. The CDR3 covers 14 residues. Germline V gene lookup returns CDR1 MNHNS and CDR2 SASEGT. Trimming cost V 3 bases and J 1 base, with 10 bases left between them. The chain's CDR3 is CASSDYGQSYEQYF. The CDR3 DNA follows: TGTGCCAGCAGTGACTACGGGCAGTCCTACGAGCAGTACTTC.

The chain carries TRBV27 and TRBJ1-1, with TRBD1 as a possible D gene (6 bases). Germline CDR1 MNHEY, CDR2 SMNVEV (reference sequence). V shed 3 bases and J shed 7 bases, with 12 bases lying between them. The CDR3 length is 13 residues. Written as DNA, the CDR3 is TGTGCCAGCAGTTTTGGGGACAAGCATGAAGCTTTCTTT. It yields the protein CASSFGDKHEAFF.

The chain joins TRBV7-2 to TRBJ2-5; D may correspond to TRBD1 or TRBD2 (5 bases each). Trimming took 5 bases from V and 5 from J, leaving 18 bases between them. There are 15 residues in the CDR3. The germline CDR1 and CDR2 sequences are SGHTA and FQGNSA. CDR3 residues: CASSPPGTFGETQYF. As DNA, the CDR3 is TGTGCCAGCAGCCCCCCCGGGACCTTTGGGGAGACCCAGTACTTC. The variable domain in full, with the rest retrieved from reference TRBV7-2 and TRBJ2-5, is GAGVSQSPSNKVTEKGKDVELRCDPISGHTALYWYRQSLGQGLEFLIYFQGNSAPDKSGLPSDRFSAERTGGSVSTLTIQRTQQEDSAVYLCASSPPGTFGETQYFGPGTRLLVL.